A single sample is the source of the 2 T cell receptor beta chains below, sequenced in a study of CD8+ T cells in alopecia areata. Extraction of RNA preceded its reverse transcription into cDNA, which served as the sequencing template. Sequencing was performed with immunoSEQ multiplex PCR; in TCRdb, only in-frame clones are kept and a portion is missing. The record shows around 100,000 clones for this sample, with no singletons present. The source material was lesional skin. The source of these receptors is a C3H/HeJ mouse with alopecia areata. Mouse MHC haplotype: H2-k.

This clone was counted between two and nine times. Mouse names are used for the genes. The CDR3 loop is CASSDEWGGQDTQYF. CDR3 DNA, as far as it was read: TGTGCCAGCAGTGATGAGTGGGGGGGTCAAGAC. The V call is TRBV13-1, the J call TRBJ2-5, with 8 bases aligning to TRBD2. The read gets to within 4 residues of the CDR3 end, and the germline J gene fills in the rest. Germline values: CDR1 NSHNY, CDR2 SYGAGN. V shed 0 bases and J 3 bases; nucleotides not matched to a gene: 3. This CDR3 spans 15 amino acids.

This clone turned up a few times. Gene names and germline match the mouse. The read ends 4 residues early relative to the CDR3; the germline J gene fills the gap. This chain connects TRBV19 to TRBJ2-5, with TRBD1 identical over 8 bases. The length of the CDR3 is 14 residues. Germline V gene data show CDR1 as FNHDT and CDR2 as SITEND (reference sequence). J gave up 2 bases and V 5 bases, and 4 bases lay outside the gene matches. CDR3 in amino acids: CASSSGGGQDTQYF. The CDR3 bases that were read are TGTGCCAGCAGCTCAGGGGGCGGCCAAGAC.